Listed here are 23 T cell receptor beta chains from one sample, sequenced in a study of blood T cell repertoires in COVID-19. Here immunoSEQ multiplex PCR was the method, and the copy in TCRdb shows in-frame clones only, minus some. This sample has 180,000 or so clones, with 82% found just once. Sequenced material: PBMCs or T cells enriched from blood (not recorded which). The receptors were sampled from a man between 50 and 59 years old who had recovered from COVID-19.

This sequence joins TRBV5-1 and TRBJ1-6; no firm D call. Germline CDR1 is SGHRS and CDR2 is YFSETQ. V dropped 0 bases and J dropped 7 bases, with 11 bases sitting between them. The CDR3 has 15 amino acids. In DNA, the CDR3 is TGCGCCAGCAGCTTGGTGGAGAATCGGAATTCACCCCTCCACTTT. As protein: CASSLVENRNSPLHF.

The chain uses TRBV7-2 and TRBJ2-5, with TRBD2 identical over 9 bases. CDR3 length: 14 amino acids. Trimming took 11 bases from V and 1 from J; bases not matched to a gene: 8. Germline lookup yields CDR1 SGHTA and CDR2 FQGNSA. This CDR3 is CAYGAAGGQETQYF. CDR3 coding DNA: TGTGCCTACGGAGCAGCGGGGGGCCAAGAGACCCAGTACTTC.

The chain has TRBV4-1 and TRBJ1-1; D unclear. The CDR3 is made up of 15 amino acids. Germline V CDR1 and CDR2: MGHRA, YSYEKL. V lost 0 bases and J lost 1, with 9 bases in between. CDR3 bases: TGCGCCAGCAGCCAAGAAACAGTCAGGAACACTGAAGCTTTCTTT. Its translation: CASSQETVRNTEAFF.

J is TRBJ1-1 and V is TRBV7-3; 7 nucleotides match TRBD1. Losses at the gene ends were 4 bases for V and 0 bases for J; bases not matched to a gene: 11. Germline-derived CDR1 and CDR2 are SGHTA and FQGTGA. This CDR3 is built from 17 residues. This chain's CDR3 is CASSSPQGERMNTEAFF. CDR3 nucleotides: TGTGCCAGCAGCTCACCTCAGGGGGAACGCATGAACACTGAAGCTTTCTTT.

A few counts support this clone. The rearrangement links TRBV5-1 to TRBJ2-7, with D perhaps TRBD1 (5 bases). The V and J ends lost 1 base and 1 base respectively, with 9 bases between them. Germline V lookup: CDR1 SGHRS, CDR2 YFSETQ. The CDR3 has 14 amino acids. The CDR3 coding sequence is TGCGCCAGCAGCTTGAGGACACATTCCTACGAGCAGTACTTC. As protein: CASSLRTHSYEQYF.

This clone was seen just once. This rearrangement joins TRBV5-1 to TRBJ2-5; tentative D call: TRBD1 (7 bases). The CDR3 extends over 15 amino acids. CDR1 SGHRS and CDR2 YFSETQ come from the germline V gene. Between the trimmed V and J ends, which lost 4 bases and 5 bases, there was a span of 18 bases. The CDR3 sequence is CASSQWTGGAETQYF. CDR3 bases: TGCGCCAGCAGCCAATGGACAGGCGGGGCGGAGACCCAGTACTTC.

This sequence joins TRBV10-3 and TRBJ2-2; D remains unclear. CDR3 length equals 16 residues. Between the trimmed V and J ends, which lost 0 bases and 5 bases, there was a span of 13 bases. Germline-derived CDR1 and CDR2 are ENHRY and SYGVKD. In nucleotides, the CDR3 is TGTGCCATCAGTGAGTCGATCCAGTTTCAAACCGGGGAGCTGTTTTTT. Protein product: CAISESIQFQTGELFF.

The V call is TRBV10-2, the J call TRBJ1-2; D may be TRBD1 (6 bases). V lost 2 bases, J lost 3 bases, and 7 bases lay in between. The CDR3 is made up of 13 amino acids. CDR1 and CDR2 from the germline V gene are WSHSY and SAAADI. The CDR3 here is CASSERTDYGYTF. CDR3 nucleotides: TGCGCCAGCAGTGAGCGGACAGACTATGGCTACACCTTC.

The chain employs TRBV6-6 and TRBJ2-1, with 14 nucleotides matching TRBD2. This CDR3 is built from 17 residues. V lost 5 bases to trimming and J lost 4 bases; unmatched junction nucleotides: 7. Looked up from germline, CDR1 is MNHNY and CDR2 is SVGAGI (reference sequence). CDR3 loop: CASSPRLAGGPYNEQFF. In nucleotides, the CDR3 is TGTGCCAGCAGTCCACGACTAGCGGGAGGGCCGTACAATGAGCAGTTCTTC.

The V call is TRBV3-1 (or the pseudogene TRBV3-2), the J call TRBJ2-3; D is unresolved. This CDR3 spans 15 amino acids. Deletions cut 0 bases from V and 2 bases from J, with 9 bases between. Germline V CDR1 and CDR2: LGHDT, YNNKEL (reference sequence). CDR3 bases: TGTGCCAGCAGCCAAGATGGCCCCACCACAGATACGCAGTATTTT. This sequence encodes CASSQDGPTTDTQYF.

The J gene is TRBJ2-1, the V gene TRBV25-1; TRBD1 aligns across 7 bases. V lost 6 bases and J lost 10; bases outside the gene matches: 12. The CDR3 is 14 residues long. The germline CDR1 and CDR2 sequences are MGHDK and SYGVNS. The CDR3, as DNA: TGTGCCAGCAGAACAGGGGTCAGCTTATCAGAGCAGTTCTTC. Translated, it gives CASRTGVSLSEQFF.

The chain recombines TRBV28 with TRBJ2-7; TRBD1 agrees at 7 bases. This CDR3 has 13 residues. V was clipped by 6 bases and J by 3 bases; unmatched bases: 5. Germline V gives CDR1 MDHEN, CDR2 SYDVKM. The CDR3, as DNA: TGTGCCAGCAGACTGACAGGGATCTACGAGCAGTACTTC. Its protein product is CASRLTGIYEQYF.

J is TRBJ2-6 and V is TRBV25-1, with a tentative D call TRBD1 (5 bases). The CDR3 totals 18 residues. V was clipped by 2 bases and J by 2 bases, with 16 bases between them. From germline, CDR1 is MGHDK and CDR2 SYGVNS. Here the CDR3 DNA reads TGTGCCAGCAGTGAACAGGGCCACCTCCTCGCTGGGGCCAACGTCCTGACTTTC. It translates to CASSEQGHLLAGANVLTF.

V is TRBV5-1 and J is TRBJ1-1; TRBD1 is a possible D gene (6 bases). This CDR3 contains 14 residues. V was trimmed by 4 bases and J by 1 base, leaving 11 bases between them. Germline-derived CDR1 and CDR2 are SGHRS and YFSETQ. CDR3: CASSLPGQNTEAFF. The CDR3 coding sequence is TGCGCCAGCAGCCTACCGGGACAGAACACTGAAGCTTTCTTT.

The chain uses TRBV27 and TRBJ1-6; 7 bases are a match to TRBD1. CDR3 length: 15 residues. V lost 5 bases to trimming and J lost 9 bases; unmatched junction nucleotides: 10. Germline V gene lookup returns CDR1 MNHEY and CDR2 SMNVEV (reference sequence). The CDR3 reads CASSPQDRFGSPLHF. CDR3 nucleotide sequence: TGTGCCAGCAGTCCCCAGGACAGGTTCGGTTCACCCCTCCACTTT.

The V call is TRBV29-1, the J call TRBJ2-7; 9 bases fit TRBD1. J gave up 6 bases and V 7 bases, and 7 bases lay outside the gene matches. This CDR3 has 12 amino acids. Germline V lookup: CDR1 SQVTM, CDR2 ANQGSEA. DNA for the CDR3: TGCAGCGCGGGACAGGGAACGACCGAGCAGTACTTC. Amino acids: CSAGQGTTEQYF.

Many counts were recorded for this clone. The V call is TRBV19, the J call TRBJ2-1; 7 nucleotides line up with TRBD1. After removal of 5 bases from V and 0 bases from J, the junction contained 4 bases not matched to a gene. Germline CDR1 and CDR2: LNHDA and SQIVND (reference sequence). The CDR3 contains 15 residues. The CDR3 region is CASSSDRSSYNEQFF. The CDR3 nucleotides read TGTGCCAGTAGTTCGGACAGGAGCTCCTACAATGAGCAGTTCTTC. The whole variable domain, filled in from reference TRBV19 and TRBJ2-1, reads DGGITQSPKYLFRKEGQNVTLSCEQNLNHDAMYWYRQDPGQGLRLIYYSQIVNDFQKGDIAEGYSVSREKKESFPLTVTSAQKNPTAFYLCASSSDRSSYNEQFFGPGTRLTVL.

The chain couples TRBV5-1 to TRBJ2-1, with 13 bases matching TRBD2. Trimming took 4 bases from V and 1 from J; bases not matched to a gene: 2. The CDR3 contains 16 residues. Germline loops: CDR1 SGHRS, CDR2 YFSETQ. The CDR3 sequence: CASSPGLAGSYNEQFF. The CDR3 DNA follows: TGCGCCAGCAGCCCGGGACTAGCGGGGTCCTACAATGAGCAGTTCTTC.

The rearrangement links TRBV23-1 to TRBJ2-5, with D perhaps matching TRBD1 (6 bases). TRBV23-1 is placed among ORFs of uncertain function. Trimming pared 6 bases from V and 0 bases from J, leaving 26 bases between. CDR3 length: 19 amino acids. The CDR3 DNA sequence: TGCGCCAGCAGCCTTCAGGGGACGCCGGTCTTCCCGTACCAAGAGACCCAGTACTTC. The encoded protein is CASSLQGTPVFPYQETQYF.

CDR3 DNA: TGTGCCAGCTCACCCCCAGGGGGTCGGGAGACCCAGTACTTC. Protein product: CASSPPGGRETQYF. The chain combines TRBV18 with TRBJ2-5; 7 positions agree with TRBD1. Germline values: CDR1 KGHSH, CDR2 LQKENI. With 3 bases clipped from V and 5 bases from J, the junction kept 6 bases outside the gene matches. This CDR3 comprises 14 residues.

The V gene is TRBV3-1 (or the pseudogene TRBV3-2), the J gene TRBJ2-1, with D possibly being TRBD2 (5 bases). The CDR3 sequence is 16 residues long. Germline lookup yields CDR1 LGHDT and CDR2 YNNKEL (reference sequence). The V gene lost 1 base and the J gene lost 4 bases, with 14 bases spanning the gap. The DNA for the CDR3 is TGTGCCAGCAGCCAAGCTCTAGCCGGAGGATACAATGAGCAGTTCTTC. It specifies CASSQALAGGYNEQFF.

The J gene is TRBJ2-7, the V gene TRBV5-1, with 11 bases that match TRBD2. The germline V gene encodes CDR1 SGHRS and CDR2 YFSETQ. The V segment lost 4 bases and the J segment 2 bases; nucleotides outside the gene matches: 11. The CDR3 is 17 amino acids. CDR3 residues: CASSPLGLAGGPYEQYF. As DNA, the CDR3 is TGCGCCAGCAGCCCCCTGGGTTTAGCGGGAGGGCCCTACGAGCAGTACTTC.

This rearrangement joins TRBV29-1 to TRBJ1-2, with D hard to call. Germline values: CDR1 SQVTM, CDR2 ANQGSEA. This CDR3 region has 13 residues. Trimming stripped 0 bases from V and 8 bases from J, with 13 bases between. CDR3 DNA sequence: TGCAGCGTTGAAGATACGAGGGCTGGGGGCTACACCTTC. Its translation is CSVEDTRAGGYTF. The whole variable domain, remainder taken from reference TRBV29-1 and TRBJ1-2, is SAVISQKPSRDICQRGTSLTIQCQVDSQVTMMFWYRQQPGQSLTLIATANQGSEATYESGFVIDKFPISRPNLTFSTLTVSNMSPEDSSIYLCSVEDTRAGGYTFGSGTRLTVV.